These 11 T cell receptor beta chains share one sample of origin, sequenced in a study of technical replicates of blood from a handful of donors. Sequencing used immunoSEQ multiplex PCR; TCRdb keeps in-frame clones, though not all of them. Here the sample spans around 12,000 clones, approximately 94% being singletons. The sample was PBMCs. These receptors were collected from a human donor in good health.

This chain links TRBV19 with TRBJ2-7, with D possibly matching TRBD1 (7 bases). Trimming took off 9 bases at V and 7 bases at J, with 22 bases between the two ends. The germline V gene encodes CDR1 LNHDA and CDR2 SQIVND (reference sequence). The CDR3 sequence is 14 residues long. The CDR3 loop is CASQSPGDSREQYF. The CDR3 bases are TGTGCCAGCCAGAGCCCGGGGGACAGTCGAGAGCAGTACTTC.

The chain is built from TRBV19 and TRBJ2-1; 14 bases agree with TRBD2. The CDR3 has 16 amino acids. V shed 5 bases, J shed 8 bases, and the junction held 8 bases outside the gene matches. Germline V lookup: CDR1 LNHDA, CDR2 SQIVND (reference sequence). CDR3 residues: CASSRPGTSGSDEQFF. The CDR3 region has the DNA TGTGCCAGTAGTCGACCCGGGACTAGCGGGAGCGATGAGCAGTTCTTC.

V usage is TRBV11-3 and J usage is TRBJ2-3, with a tentative D call TRBD2 (5 bases). Germline loops: CDR1 SGHNT, CDR2 YENEEA. The CDR3 sequence is 14 residues long. Trimming shortened V by 0 bases and J by 4 bases, and 8 bases separated the two germline ends. CDR3 sequence (DNA): TGTGCCAGCAGCTTAGAGTGGGAGTCAGATACGCAGTATTTT. Amino acids: CASSLEWESDTQYF.

The rearrangement links TRBV19 to TRBJ2-7, with a weak D call TRBD1 (5 bases). The CDR3 length is 14 residues. Germline assignment: CDR1 LNHDA and CDR2 SQIVND (reference sequence). Trimming removed 5 bases at V and 6 bases at J, with 17 bases between. The CDR3 DNA reads as TGTGCCAGTAGTCGGTCTCCAGGGCTTGGCGAGCAGTACTTC. This gives the protein CASSRSPGLGEQYF.

The chain links TRBV28 to TRBJ2-7; 7 bases line up with TRBD1. The CDR3 has 15 amino acids. The V segment lost 1 base and the J segment 3 bases; nucleotides outside the gene matches: 6. Per the germline V gene, CDR1 is MDHEN and CDR2 is SYDVKM. CDR3 nucleotide sequence: TGTGCCAGCAGTTTATATGAGGGGGCGAACTACGAGCAGTACTTC. As protein: CASSLYEGANYEQYF.

The chain combines TRBV2 with TRBJ2-3; 11 bases fit TRBD2. CDR1 and CDR2 from the germline V gene are SNHLY and FYNNEI. The length of the CDR3 is 15 residues. The V segment lost 6 bases and the J segment 2 bases; nucleotides outside the gene matches: 4. CDR3 sequence reads: CASRLAGVPTDTQYF. In DNA, the CDR3 is TGTGCCAGCAGACTAGCGGGAGTCCCCACAGATACGCAGTATTTT.

V gene TRBV6-1 combines with J gene TRBJ2-2; 8 bases are a match to TRBD2. The CDR3 is 15 amino acids. Germline CDR1 and CDR2: MNHNS and SASEGT. V shed 6 bases and J 7 bases; nucleotides not matched to a gene: 10. The CDR3 bases are TGTGCCAGCAGGGGGACTGCGGGAGGAATCGGGGAGCTGTTTTTT. This gives the protein CASRGTAGGIGELFF.

This chain uses TRBV4-2 with TRBJ2-6; 7 positions match TRBD1. Germline values: CDR1 LGHNA, CDR2 YNFKEQ. Unmatched junction bases numbered 0, after V lost 2 bases and J lost 2 bases. CDR3 length: 15 residues. CDR3: CASSQQGAGANVLTF. The CDR3 DNA sequence: TGTGCCAGCAGCCAACAGGGGGCTGGGGCCAACGTCCTGACTTTC.

The CDR3 region is CASSSTGGGTRAGNIQYF. CDR3 DNA: TGTGCCAGCAGCTCTACCGGGGGGGGGACAAGGGCGGGAAACATTCAGTACTTC. This sequence joins TRBV7-9 and TRBJ2-4, with 8 bases lining up with TRBD2. The V gene's germline CDR1 is SEHNR and CDR2 FQNEAQ (reference sequence). CDR3 size: 18 residues. V gave up 4 bases and J gave up 6 bases; unmatched junction bases: 17. The whole variable domain, filled in from reference TRBV7-9 and TRBJ2-4, reads DTGVSQNPRHKITKRGQNVTFRCDPISEHNRLYWYRQTLGQGPEFLTYFQNEAQLEKSRLLSDRFSAERPKGSFSTLEIQRTEQGDSAMYLCASSSTGGGTRAGNIQYFGAGTRLSVL.

The V call is TRBV6-1, the J call TRBJ2-5; the match to TRBD1 covers 8 bases. J gave up 4 bases and V 5 bases, and 9 bases lay outside the gene matches. CDR3 size: 15 residues. CDR1 and CDR2 (germline): MNHNS, SASEGT. CDR3: CASSIDRGVRETQYF. Here the CDR3 DNA reads TGTGCCAGCAGTATCGACAGGGGTGTTCGAGAGACCCAGTACTTC.

J is TRBJ2-2 and V is TRBV5-1; 8 bases fit TRBD1. Germline values: CDR1 SGHRS, CDR2 YFSETQ. Trimming cost V 3 bases and J 5 bases; bases outside gene matches: 6. There are 15 residues in the CDR3. CDR3 sequence reads: CASSSGTGVTGELFF. CDR3 bases: TGCGCCAGCAGCTCCGGGACAGGTGTTACCGGGGAGCTGTTTTTT.